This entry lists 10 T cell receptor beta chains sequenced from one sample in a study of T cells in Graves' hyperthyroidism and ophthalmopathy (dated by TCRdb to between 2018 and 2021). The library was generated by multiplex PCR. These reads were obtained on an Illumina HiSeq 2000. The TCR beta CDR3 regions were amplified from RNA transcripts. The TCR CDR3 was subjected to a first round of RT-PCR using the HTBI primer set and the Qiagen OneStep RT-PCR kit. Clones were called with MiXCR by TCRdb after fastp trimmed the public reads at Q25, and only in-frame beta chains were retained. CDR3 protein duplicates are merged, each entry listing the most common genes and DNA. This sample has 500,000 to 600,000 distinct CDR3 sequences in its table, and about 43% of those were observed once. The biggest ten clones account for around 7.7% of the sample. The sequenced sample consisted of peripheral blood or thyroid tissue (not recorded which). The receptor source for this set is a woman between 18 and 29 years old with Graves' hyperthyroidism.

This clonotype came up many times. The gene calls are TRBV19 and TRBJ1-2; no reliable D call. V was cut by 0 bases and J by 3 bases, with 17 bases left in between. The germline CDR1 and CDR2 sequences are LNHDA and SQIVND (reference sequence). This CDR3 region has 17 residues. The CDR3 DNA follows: TGTGCCAGTAGTATAGATCCAGGACGTAACCGAGACTATGGCTACACCTTC. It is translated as CASSIDPGRNRDYGYTF.

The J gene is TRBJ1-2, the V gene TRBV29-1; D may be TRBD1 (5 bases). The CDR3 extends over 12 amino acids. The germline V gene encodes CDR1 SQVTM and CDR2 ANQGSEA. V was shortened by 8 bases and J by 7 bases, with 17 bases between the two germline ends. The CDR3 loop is CSHDQGGRGYTF. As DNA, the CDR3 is TGCAGCCATGACCAGGGAGGACGTGGCTACACCTTC.

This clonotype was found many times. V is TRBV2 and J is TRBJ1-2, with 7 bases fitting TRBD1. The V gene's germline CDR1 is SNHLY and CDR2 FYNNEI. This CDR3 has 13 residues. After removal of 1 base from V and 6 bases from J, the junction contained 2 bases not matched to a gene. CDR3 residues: CASSEGTGDGYTF. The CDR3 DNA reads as TGTGCCAGCAGTGAAGGTACAGGGGATGGCTACACCTTC. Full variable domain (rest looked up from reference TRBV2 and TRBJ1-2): EPEVTQTPSHQVTQMGQEVILRCVPISNHLYFYWYRQILGQKVEFLVSFYNNEISEKSEIFDDQFSVERPDGSNFTLKIRSTKLEDSAMYFCASSEGTGDGYTFGSGTRLTVV.

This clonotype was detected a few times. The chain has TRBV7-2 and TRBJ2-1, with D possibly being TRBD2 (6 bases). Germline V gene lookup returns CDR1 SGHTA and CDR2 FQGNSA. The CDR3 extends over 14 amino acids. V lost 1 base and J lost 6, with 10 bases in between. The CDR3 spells CASSLGLVTNEQFF. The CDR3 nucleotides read TGTGCCAGCAGCTTAGGACTAGTTACCAATGAGCAGTTCTTC.

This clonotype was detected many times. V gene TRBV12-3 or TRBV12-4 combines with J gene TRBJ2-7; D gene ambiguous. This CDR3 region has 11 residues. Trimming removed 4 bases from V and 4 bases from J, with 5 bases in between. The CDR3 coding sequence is TGTGCCAGCAGTTCCGGGTACGAGCAGTACTTC. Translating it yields CASSSGYEQYF.

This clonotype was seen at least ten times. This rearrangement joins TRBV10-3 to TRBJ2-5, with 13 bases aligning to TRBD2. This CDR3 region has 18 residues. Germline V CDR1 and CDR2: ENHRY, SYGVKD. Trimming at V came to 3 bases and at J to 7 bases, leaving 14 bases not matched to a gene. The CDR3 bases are TGTGCCATCAGTGATATGCCCCCCACCGGGACTAGCGGGGTGACCCAGTACTTC. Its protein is CAISDMPPTGTSGVTQYF.

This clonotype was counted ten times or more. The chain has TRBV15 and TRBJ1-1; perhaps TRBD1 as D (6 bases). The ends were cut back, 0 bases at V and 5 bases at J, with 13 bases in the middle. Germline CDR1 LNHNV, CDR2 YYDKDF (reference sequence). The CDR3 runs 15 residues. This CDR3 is CATSREGQGRTEAFF. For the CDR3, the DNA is TGTGCCACCAGCAGAGAGGGGCAGGGGCGGACTGAAGCTTTCTTT.

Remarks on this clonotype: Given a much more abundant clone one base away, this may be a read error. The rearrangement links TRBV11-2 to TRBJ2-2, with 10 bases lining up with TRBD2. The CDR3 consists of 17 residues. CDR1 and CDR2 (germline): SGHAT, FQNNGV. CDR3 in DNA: TGTGCCACTCTCGGGAGACTAGCGGGCCCGAACACCGGGGAGCTGTCTTTT. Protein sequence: CATLGRLAGPNTGELSF.

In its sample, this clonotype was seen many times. The CDR3 protein is CSAPPAGRNYEQYF. CDR3 in DNA: TGCAGTGCTCCCCCGGCGGGGAGGAACTACGAGCAGTACTTC. This chain connects TRBV20-1 to TRBJ2-7; D possibly corresponds to TRBD2 (6 bases). Per the germline V gene, CDR1 is DFQATT and CDR2 is SNEGSKA (reference sequence). Between the trimmed V and J ends, which lost 5 bases and 3 bases, there was a span of 17 bases. The CDR3 loop spans 14 amino acids.

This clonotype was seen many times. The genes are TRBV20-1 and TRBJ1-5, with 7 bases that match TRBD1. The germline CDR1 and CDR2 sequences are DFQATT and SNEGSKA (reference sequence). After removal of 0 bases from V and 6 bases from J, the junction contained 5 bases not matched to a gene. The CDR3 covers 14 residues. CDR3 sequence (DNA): TGCAGTGCTAGAGATCTAGGGGGCGGTCAGCCCCAGCATTTT. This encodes CSARDLGGGQPQHF.